This TCR beta chain stems from a study of T cell responses to AZD1222 COVID-19 vaccine. Study at large: Pooled samples include second doses given at about 4 or 12 weeks.

Points from the study as a whole: Spike-wide coverage was observed for vaccine-associated CD4 TCRs, with dominant responses at 160-218 and 743-854. Repertoire sampling happened only post peak T cell response.

Worth noting for this clone: The antigen is unknown.

Trimming stripped 1 base from V and 0 bases from J, with 11 bases between. The CDR3 consists of 15 residues. CDR1 is SGHRS and CDR2 is YFSETQ in the germline V gene. Assay used: immunoSEQ multiplex PCR; TCRdb lists only in-frame clones, some missing. The table lists roughly 130,000 clones, around 90% of them singletons. V gene TRBV5-1 combines with J gene TRBJ2-7; no firm D call. Sequenced here: peripheral blood, sampled on day 0 of AZD1222 vaccination. The sequence derives from an adult in good health. The CDR3 spells CASSLRAGGSYEQYF. The CDR3 bases are TGCGCCAGCAGCTTGAGAGCAGGTGGCTCCTACGAGCAGTACTTC.